This entry is about one T cell receptor beta chain. The target of this receptor is not known. No clone much larger than this one lies a single base away; base qualities are absent. Receptor libraries were prepared by the immunoSEQ multiplex PCR assay. A mixture of 60 forward primers for TCR Vbeta segments and 13 reverse primers for TCR Jbeta segments was used in the multiplex PCR. The CDR3 region of rearranged TCR beta genes was amplified from genomic DNA by a multiplex PCR assay. Amplified TCR beta libraries were sequenced as 87-base-pair reads on the Illumina HiSeq System. As for the authors' bioinformatics: Across the 500 to 850 repertoires, a later analysis counted 60 million to 90 million unique TCR beta chains, 9.5 million to 12 million of which were shared by at least two donors. Raw reads were error-corrected and collapsed into unique sequences by a nearest-neighbor algorithm in which closely related sequences were merged to remove PCR and sequencing errors. Alignment of CDR3 sequences to IMGT reference sequences was used to assign V, D and J gene segments. For a sequence to be retained, a match of at least six nucleotides to both a V gene segment and a J gene segment was required. A rearrangement counted as productive if the CDR3 had no stop codons and remained in frame with V and J, and every other rearrangement counted as non-productive. CDR3 was defined by IMGT convention, running from the second conserved V-encoded cysteine to the conserved J-encoded phenylalanine. In an earlier analysis of more than 550 of the donors, sequences lacking an unambiguous match to a single V gene segment were excluded. An earlier analysis of several hundred of the donors called V segments functional above 56.7% productive rearrangements and segregating when the between-donor standard deviation exceeded 5%. A statistical classification framework was built for diagnosing cytomegalovirus status from the catalog of TCR beta chain sequences. V and J gene assignment, in a later analysis, came from comparing TCR nucleotide sequences with IMGT/GENE-DB human TR gene sequences. In a later analysis, CDR3 sequences and most-parsimonious VDJ recombination scenarios were assigned using the TCRdist pipeline. In a later analysis, each TCR beta chain was defined by its CDR3 amino acid sequence together with its V-gene family, and reads lacking a unique V-gene family were excluded. To address suspected cross-contamination and a sequencing artifact, a later analysis removed a few hundred highly shared, low-generation-probability nucleotide sequences. In a later analysis, a clonal expansion index was calculated for each public chain from normalized within-repertoire ranks of inferred template counts. Generation probabilities in a later analysis came from a VDJ recombination model fitted to out-of-frame rearrangements, and those results were checked against IGoR. In a later analysis, TCR-TCR, TCR-HLA and TCR-CMV co-occurrence was scored with hypergeometric tests, and a repertoire-size bias correction was applied to TCR pairs. In a later analysis, false discovery rates were estimated by permuting HLA or CMV assignments 20 times. In a later analysis, co-occurring TCRs were grouped with DBSCAN, and TCRdist sequence similarity was added when clustering was performed within HLA-allele-positive subsets. Repertoires with fewer than 30,000 or more than 120,000 public chains were left out of co-occurrence clustering, as were five repertoires with anomalous nucleotide sharing. Not all clones reach the TCRdb copy of this immuneACCESS table, which keeps in-frame sequences only. Checked studies attribute under half of the gap to unresolved V genes and leave the rest unexplained. Clone size and the V and J calls come from that table; the DNA yielded D and trimming. The sample table lists around 150,000 clones, 60% to 80% of them with a count of one. The ten largest clones take up around 8% of the sample.

According to the germline V gene, CDR1 reads KGHSH and CDR2 reads LQKENI. Trimming removed 3 bases from V and 7 bases from J; the gene matches leave 10 bases unexplained. From its cysteine to its phenylalanine, the CDR3 spans 16 amino acids. Here the CDR3 DNA is all that survives: 48 bases in frame from base 1. The cohort was made up of several hundred healthy bone marrow donors. All cohort members were sampled while nominally healthy, although unrecorded immune exposures were likely present. The donor tested CMV seropositive and was one of the 289 seropositive cohort members. Every donor gave a peripheral blood sample, and the peripheral blood mononuclear cells from that sample were used for TCR beta sequencing. Genomic DNA extraction from the blood cell samples was performed with the Qiagen DNeasy Blood Extraction Kit. The data derive from a study of cytomegalovirus exposure and HLA in healthy donors (dated by TCRdb to the late 2010s). Turning to the overall study: According to an earlier analysis of 550 to 750 of the donors, some 180 million T cells yielded approximately 120 million unique TCR beta sequences and approximately 300 Gb of sequence data. In the later analysis, no new phenotypic data were used to find candidate immune exposures; instead, reliance was placed on TCR beta sequences and their occurrence across donors. Across around 400 genotyped donors of the cohort, an average of roughly 250,000 unique TCR beta nucleotide sequences per donor were sequenced, and approximately 17% of those sequences were non-productive. An earlier analysis of 587 of the donors used high-throughput TCR beta sequencing to judge whether each TCR beta V gene segment behaved as functional or pseudogenic. Genome-wide SNP genotypes for about three fifths of the 666 donors were used in a later genetic analysis, which treated that subset as a discovery cohort. An early release covering roughly 640 HLA-typed donors comprised about 310 gigabases of sequencing data and around 86 million unique TCR sequences. Four or five DR-DQ haplotypes were handled as single units for association and clustering, since linkage in the cohort was strong. A separate validation cohort of roughly 130 different subjects was used in addition to the approximately 670-subject first cohort. The study combined high-throughput TCR immunosequencing, statistical association of individual TCRs with disease status, and machine learning to predict cytomegalovirus infection status. Typing coverage differed by locus: A, B, C, DRB1 and DQB1 were typed in roughly 620-640 donors, DQA1 in 522, DPA1 in some 600, and DPB1 in around 490. The study aimed to test whether signatures of past pathogen exposure could be identified by cataloging public T cell receptors. Alongside the repertoire data, information on donor age, sex, ethnicity and CMV serostatus was compiled. HLA typing covered class I and class II loci at four-digit resolution. The study used immunosequencing to profile the T cell repertoires of approximately 630 subjects and linked those repertoires to cytomegalovirus serostatus. Every repertoire in the discovery cohort had been generated on one and the same sequencing platform. In a later analysis, previously published TCR beta repertoires from several hundred donors were re-analyzed and high-resolution HLA genotyping was added so that TCR occurrence patterns could be studied. Among the roughly 410 genotyped donors, approximately 82% belonged to the genetic ancestry cluster associated with self-reported Caucasian donors. Overall study outcomes, separate from this receptor: In a later analysis, most CMV-associated TCR beta chains were found to appear HLA-restricted, with HLA associations seemingly driven largely by CMV exposure. Presence/absence analyses assumed roughly uniform sequencing depth across donors, an assumption that may not hold. In a later analysis, TCR association rates were found to vary across HLA loci, with the most associated TCRs seen for DRB1 alleles and the fewest for HLA-C alleles. The study gave a list of under 200 TCR beta chains associated with cytomegalovirus. In vitro tests confirmed that a few of the cytomegalovirus-associated TCR beta chains recognize cytomegalovirus antigens. A further reported finding was that TCR beta sequences accurately predicted the HLA-A and HLA-B alleles for most subjects in the first cohort. In a later analysis, HLA-associated TCR beta chains were found to be more clonally expanded and to have lower generation probabilities than equally common non-associated chains. Immune exposure information for the cohort was limited to CMV serostatus. An association between a missense DCLRE1C variant and V-gene and J-gene trimming of TCR beta chains was found in a later genetic analysis and replicated in an independent cohort. The 87-base-pair reads could not distinguish some IMGT-functional V segments, including TRBV6-2 and TRBV6-3, so those segments were excluded. Because HLA typing was missing for some donors at each locus, association tests included only the typed subset. A cluster of highly shared sequence variants was judged likely to be a technical artifact of the sequencing pipeline. At a false discovery rate of 0.05, a later analysis linked around 15,000 TCR beta sequences to specific HLA alleles. In an earlier analysis of under 600 of the donors, most TCR beta V segments were observed in productive rearrangements about 87% or about 30% of the time, broadly matching IMGT annotations. Compared with the approximately 670-donor mean, donors in an Asian-associated ancestry cluster had fewer N-insertions in productive TCRs, according to a later genetic analysis. According to the authors, the approach could potentially be generalized to other disease states and immunological phenotypes. Strong co-occurrence of HLA alleles, especially DR and DQ, made assigning TCR associations to individual alleles difficult. Linkage disequilibrium might explain the correlated functional status among segregating V segments, but an unknown experimental factor could not be excluded. In a later analysis, several top co-occurrence clusters were reported to appear linked to parvovirus B19, influenza, CMV and Epstein-Barr virus. Only TCR beta chains were sequenced in this cohort, and the absence of alpha or paired-chain data limited detectable features. While some public TCRs were present in many individuals, most TCR sequences turned up only very rarely across donors. Because counts were too low, approximately 15 rarely observed V segments, including chromosome 9 orphons, were excluded from the earlier analysis of around 640 of the donors. Cytomegalovirus status was reported to be diagnosed by the classifier with high specificity and sensitivity in both the original and validation cohorts.

The sequencing sample was made of PBMCs. This clonotype originated in a woman aged 40-49 years in good health and CMV-seropositive. The chain uses TRBV18 and TRBJ2-7; 12 nucleotides in the junction match TRBD2. CDR3 protein: CASSPPSGRVSYEQYF. The nucleotide sequence reads TGTGCCAGCTCACCCCCTAGCGGGAGGGTTAGTTATGAGCAGTACTTC.